There are a few counts of the clone carrying this T cell receptor (beta chain). The antigen remains unidentified. This sample is part of a study of persistence of HIV-infected CD4 T cells. The CDR3 loop spans 16 amino acids. Germline CDR1 is MNHEY and CDR2 is SMNVEV (reference sequence). V lost 8 bases to trimming and J lost 1 base; unmatched junction nucleotides: 8. Cells were stimulated with CMV-infected fibroblast lysates at approximately 10 ug/mL. CD40L/CD69 double-negative CD45RO-high memory CD4+ T cells were collected. Sequencing used immunoSEQ version 4 in survey mode. Assay: immunoSEQ multiplex PCR; the TCRdb copy retains only in-frame clones and omits some. The top ten clones hold roughly 6.5% of a sample with tens of thousands of clones, more than 75% of them seen once.

The chain uses TRBV27 and TRBJ2-2; 9 nucleotides agree with TRBD2. The specimen comprised CD4+ T cells sorted from PBMCs after roughly 18-hour stimulation, sampled from a patient who received antiretroviral therapy. The sequence was collected from an adult woman with HIV who was CMV-seropositive. The CDR3 region has the DNA TGTGCCAGCGGACCGCGTAGCGGGAGGAACACCGGGGAGCTGTTTTTT. Its translation is CASGPRSGRNTGELFF.